These T cell receptor beta chains were read from a single sample in a study of blood T cell repertoires in COVID-19. TCRdb's copy holds only in-frame clones and misses some; the assay was immunoSEQ multiplex PCR. The profile covers 220,000 or so clones, with under 90% appearing a single time and about 3.4% taken by the ten largest. What was sequenced was PBMCs or T cells enriched from blood (not recorded which). The origin of the receptors is a woman aged 55 to 70 who had recovered from COVID-19. The conserved cysteine and the conserved F or W are not part of the CDR3 here. The order of the fields is V gene, D gene, clone size, J gene, CDR3 protein. D genes are given only for firm matches. For some rows the clone size is stated as once, few or many, or as a class when expanded; others skip it.

V: TRBV12-3/TRBV12-4; D: NA; size: once; J: TRBJ1-2; CDR3: ASREQGKGGYT
V: TRBV6-5; D: NA; size: NA; J: TRBJ2-2; CDR3: ASRTANTGELF
V: TRBV2; D: NA; size: NA; J: TRBJ2-1; CDR3: ASSLALGGEQF
V: TRBV27; D: NA; size: NA; J: TRBJ2-7; CDR3: ASSLKGLGYEQY
V: TRBV15; D: NA; size: NA; J: TRBJ2-1; CDR3: ATSRDPGLEQF
V: TRBV27; D: NA; size: once; J: TRBJ2-1; CDR3: ASSFSQSSNEQF
V: TRBV5-1; D: NA; size: NA; J: TRBJ1-2; CDR3: ASSSGTSSFYGYT
V: TRBV13; D: NA; size: NA; J: TRBJ2-3; CDR3: ASSLGLAHTDTQY
V: TRBV12-3/TRBV12-4; D: NA; size: NA; J: TRBJ1-1; CDR3: ASSRGTEAF
V: TRBV28; D: TRBD1; size: NA; J: TRBJ1-3; CDR3: ASLGQGARRNTIY
V: TRBV15; D: NA; size: NA; J: TRBJ2-4; CDR3: ATSREQQLKNIQY
V: TRBV6-5; D: NA; size: few; J: TRBJ1-5; CDR3: ASSSQGGGQPQH
V: TRBV11-3; D: TRBD1; size: once; J: TRBJ1-4; CDR3: ASSLQGGEKLF
V: TRBV18; D: NA; size: NA; J: TRBJ2-7; CDR3: ASSPTPERNIYEQY
V: TRBV24-1; D: NA; size: NA; J: TRBJ2-5; CDR3: ATSDGGLETQY
V: TRBV7-8; D: TRBD1; size: NA; J: TRBJ1-4; CDR3: ASSRDRGTNEKLF
V: TRBV5-4; D: TRBD1; size: NA; J: TRBJ2-2; CDR3: ASSLTGGTGELF
V: TRBV6-1; D: TRBD1; size: NA; J: TRBJ1-5; CDR3: ASSGSGTGGDNQPQH
V: TRBV29-1; D: TRBD2; size: NA; J: TRBJ2-2; CDR3: SVEDASGRTGELF
V: TRBV7-9; D: NA; size: NA; J: TRBJ1-4; CDR3: ASSPSRAAGNEKLF
V: TRBV6-2/TRBV6-3; D: TRBD2; size: NA; J: TRBJ2-1; CDR3: ASSYEAGVSYNEQF
V: TRBV19; D: TRBD1; size: NA; J: TRBJ1-3; CDR3: ASSTGGYGNTIY
V: TRBV28; D: NA; size: NA; J: TRBJ2-4; CDR3: ASSLGGAGGNIQY
V: TRBV5-1; D: NA; size: NA; J: TRBJ2-3; CDR3: ASSPVRGGTQY
V: TRBV7-4; D: NA; size: NA; J: TRBJ2-5; CDR3: ASSLKGETQY
V: TRBV18; D: TRBD1; size: NA; J: TRBJ1-1; CDR3: ASSRDRGAPSTEAF
V: TRBV19; D: NA; size: NA; J: TRBJ2-7; CDR3: ASSIVGSSYEQY
V: TRBV5-1; D: NA; size: NA; J: TRBJ1-2; CDR3: ASSLGSMRYGYT
V: TRBV3-1/TRBV3-2; D: NA; size: NA; J: TRBJ1-4; CDR3: ASSADFLNEKLF
V: TRBV19; D: NA; size: NA; J: TRBJ1-5; CDR3: ASSPTDSSNQPQH
V: TRBV15; D: TRBD1; size: NA; J: TRBJ1-2; CDR3: ATSRDRVEGATYGYT